This T cell receptor beta chain is from a study of technical replicates of blood from a handful of donors. This CDR3 region has 15 residues. Germline V gene lookup returns CDR1 LNHDA and CDR2 SQIVND (reference sequence). Trimming stripped 8 bases from V and 0 bases from J, with 16 bases between. The assay was immunoSEQ multiplex PCR, and TCRdb's table has in-frame clones only and misses some. Of approximately 80,000 clones listed, nearly 98% are singletons. This chain connects TRBV19 to TRBJ1-2; no clear D gene. Input material: T cells isolated from PBMCs. The sequence was collected from a human donor in good health. CDR3 sequence reads: CASAEERMANYGYTF. CDR3 nucleotide sequence: TGTGCCAGTGCTGAGGAACGGATGGCTAACTATGGCTACACCTTC. The full variable domain, in which reference TRBV19 and TRBJ1-2 provide the parts outside the CDR3, is DGGITQSPKYLFRKEGQNVTLSCEQNLNHDAMYWYRQDPGQGLRLIYYSQIVNDFQKGDIAEGYSVSREKKESFPLTVTSAQKNPTAFYLCASAEERMANYGYTFGSGTRLTVV.